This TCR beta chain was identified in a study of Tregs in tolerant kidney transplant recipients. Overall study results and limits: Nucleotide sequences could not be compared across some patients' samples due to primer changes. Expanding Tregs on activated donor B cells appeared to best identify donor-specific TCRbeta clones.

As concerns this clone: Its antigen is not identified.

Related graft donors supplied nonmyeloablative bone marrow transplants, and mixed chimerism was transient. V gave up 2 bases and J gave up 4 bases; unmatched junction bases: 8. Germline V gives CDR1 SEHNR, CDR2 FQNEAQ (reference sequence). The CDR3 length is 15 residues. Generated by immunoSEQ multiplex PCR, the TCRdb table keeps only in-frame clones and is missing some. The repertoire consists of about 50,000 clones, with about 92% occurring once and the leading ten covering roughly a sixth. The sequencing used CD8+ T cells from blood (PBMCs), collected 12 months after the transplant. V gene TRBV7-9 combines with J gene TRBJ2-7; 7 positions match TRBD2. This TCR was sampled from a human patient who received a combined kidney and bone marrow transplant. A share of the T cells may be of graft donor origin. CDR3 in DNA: TGTGCCAGCAGCTTATACGTGGGAGGGAAATACGAGCAGTACTTC. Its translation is CASSLYVGGKYEQYF.